A single sample gave rise to the 8 T cell receptor beta chains below, sequenced in a study of T cells in tuberculosis. Only in-frame clones appear in the TCRdb table, and some are missing; sequencing was by immunoSEQ multiplex PCR. Here the sample spans roughly 34,000 clones, roughly 95% being singletons. Sequencing input: PBMCs. Every receptor here comes from a donor under 30 with latent tuberculosis or without tuberculosis infection.

This chain connects TRBV10-1 to TRBJ2-5, with unresolved D. The CDR3 contains 12 residues. The germline V and J ends were trimmed by 8 bases and 0 bases, with 7 bases remaining between them. The germline gives CDR1 WNHNN, CDR2 SYGVQD (reference sequence). The DNA of the CDR3 is TGCGCCAGCGGTCCGGACCAAGAGACCCAGTACTTC. It is translated as CASGPDQETQYF.

This clone has just one count. The chain links TRBV11-2 to TRBJ2-1, with D possibly TRBD2 on 5 matching bases. CDR1 and CDR2 from the germline V gene are SGHAT and FQNNGV. V lost 3 bases and J lost 10, with 16 bases in between. This CDR3 contains 14 residues. Written as DNA, the CDR3 is TGTGCCAGCAGCTTGACGGTTAGCGAAGGCGAGCAGTTCTTC. Its protein product is CASSLTVSEGEQFF.

The chain uses TRBV25-1 and TRBJ2-1, with D perhaps matching TRBD1 (7 bases). Germline loops: CDR1 MGHDK, CDR2 SYGVNS. V was trimmed by 8 bases and J by 7 bases, leaving 18 bases between them. CDR3 length: 14 residues. CDR3 sequence: CASGRTGGRNEQFF. CDR3 sequence (DNA): TGTGCCAGCGGGCGGACAGGAGGGAGGAATGAGCAGTTCTTC.

The sample holds one count of this clone. V usage is TRBV6-1 and J usage is TRBJ2-7, with a possible D match to TRBD2 (5 bases). The germline V gene encodes CDR1 MNHNS and CDR2 SASEGT. The V end lost 7 bases, the J end lost 5 bases, and 15 bases lay between the germline ends. This CDR3 contains 13 residues. DNA of the CDR3: TGTGCCAGCACTAGCAGGAGAATCCACGAGCAGTACTTC. Encoded protein: CASTSRRIHEQYF.

This clone was observed a single time. The DNA of the CDR3 is TGTGCCAGCTCACCACCGGGGGGGCGAAAGGTCCAAGAGACCCAGTACTTC. Translating gives CASSPPGGRKVQETQYF. V usage is TRBV18 and J usage is TRBJ2-5, with a tentative D call TRBD2 (7 bases). There are 17 residues in the CDR3. Germline assignment: CDR1 KGHSH and CDR2 LQKENI. V lost 0 bases and J lost 1, with 15 bases in between.

V is TRBV4-1 and J is TRBJ2-5; D possibly corresponds to TRBD2 (5 bases). Trimming cost V 1 base and J 1 base, with 13 bases left between them. Per the germline V gene, CDR1 is MGHRA and CDR2 is YSYEKL. The CDR3 length is 16 residues. The CDR3 loop is CASSQVADYGQETQYF. The CDR3 nucleotides read TGCGCCAGCAGCCAAGTGGCTGACTACGGCCAAGAGACCCAGTACTTC.

The chain employs TRBV2 and TRBJ1-1; D is unclear. The ends were cut back, 3 bases at V and 2 bases at J, with 7 bases in the middle. The CDR3 length is 13 residues. The germline V gene has CDR1 SNHLY and CDR2 FYNNEI. In nucleotides, the CDR3 is TGTGCCAGCAGTGAGGGCTTTAACACTGAAGCTTTCTTT. Translating gives CASSEGFNTEAFF. The full variable domain, rest sourced from reference TRBV2 and TRBJ1-1, is EPEVTQTPSHQVTQMGQEVILRCVPISNHLYFYWYRQILGQKVEFLVSFYNNEISEKSEIFDDQFSVERPDGSNFTLKIRSTKLEDSAMYFCASSEGFNTEAFFGQGTRLTVV.

The chain couples TRBV10-1 to TRBJ1-1; D gene unclear. V was shortened by 3 bases and J by 0 bases, with 2 bases between the two germline ends. The CDR3 runs 12 residues. The germline gives CDR1 WNHNN, CDR2 SYGVQD (reference sequence). In nucleotides, the CDR3 is TGCGCCAGCAGTGATATGAACACTGAAGCTTTCTTT. Translating it yields CASSDMNTEAFF.